These 5 T cell receptor beta chains were sequenced from one sample in a study of shared clonotypes between healthy human individuals. Clones were read by immunoSEQ multiplex PCR, and TCRdb kept only the in-frame ones, dropping some. The sample records millions of clones, around 94% being singletons. Sequenced material: naive CD4+ T cells sorted from blood. The sample's subset: CD45RA+ positively selected. These receptors were taken from a man aged 18 to 35 in good health.

The chain has TRBV5-1 and TRBJ2-5; no definite D call. V was trimmed by 4 bases and J by 7 bases, leaving 8 bases between them. Germline V gene sequence: CDR1 SGHRS, CDR2 YFSETQ. The CDR3 spans 11 residues. DNA of the CDR3: TGCGCCAGCAGCGTTTTGGGGACCCAGTACTTC. The encoded protein is CASSVLGTQYF.

The gene calls are TRBV10-3 and TRBJ2-5, with no clear D. Germline loops: CDR1 ENHRY, CDR2 SYGVKD. This CDR3 is 13 amino acids long. V shed 6 bases and J shed 2 bases, with 10 bases lying between them. CDR3: CAISGPNQETQYF. In DNA, the CDR3 is TGTGCCATCAGCGGACCTAATCAAGAGACCCAGTACTTC.

The rearrangement uses TRBV7-2 and TRBJ2-7, with TRBD1 identical over 10 bases. CDR1 is SGHTA and CDR2 is FQGNSA in the germline V gene. J lost 4 bases, V lost 1 base, and 13 bases had no gene match. This CDR3 contains 18 residues. The CDR3 protein is CASSLEGQGRSNVYEQYF. The CDR3 DNA reads TGTGCCAGCAGCTTAGAGGGACAGGGGAGGAGTAACGTTTACGAGCAGTACTTC.

The V and J genes are TRBV5-4 and TRBJ2-1, with 14 bases that match TRBD2. V lost 1 base, J lost 4 bases, and 13 bases stayed unmatched. Germline CDR1 is SGHNT and CDR2 is YYREEE (reference sequence). CDR3 size: 20 residues. CDR3 region: CASSLLTGTSGRRGYNEQFF. Here the CDR3 DNA reads TGTGCCAGCAGCTTGCTTACCGGGACTAGCGGGAGACGGGGATACAATGAGCAGTTCTTC.

This sequence joins TRBV21-1 and TRBJ2-1; the tabulated D call, TRBD2, remains unverified against the DNA. TRBV21-1 has pseudogene status. The length of the CDR3 is 16 residues. CDR3 bases: TGTGCCAGCAGCAAACTGAGCGGGGGGACTCACAATGAGCAGTTCTTC. It translates to CASSKLSGGTHNEQFF.